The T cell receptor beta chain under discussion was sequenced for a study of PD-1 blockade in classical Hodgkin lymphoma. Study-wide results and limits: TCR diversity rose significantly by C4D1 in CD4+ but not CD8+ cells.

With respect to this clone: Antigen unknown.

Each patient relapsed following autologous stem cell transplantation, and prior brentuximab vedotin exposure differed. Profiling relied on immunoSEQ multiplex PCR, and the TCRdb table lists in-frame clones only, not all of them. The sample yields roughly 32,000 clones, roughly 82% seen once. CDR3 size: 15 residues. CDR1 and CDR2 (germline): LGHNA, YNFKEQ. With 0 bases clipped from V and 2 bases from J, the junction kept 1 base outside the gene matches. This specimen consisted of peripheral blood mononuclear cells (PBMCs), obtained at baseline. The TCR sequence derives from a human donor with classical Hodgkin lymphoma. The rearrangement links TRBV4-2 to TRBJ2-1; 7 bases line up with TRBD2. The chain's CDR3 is CASSQEGGTYNEQFF. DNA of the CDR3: TGTGCCAGCAGCCAAGAGGGGGGGACCTACAATGAGCAGTTCTTC.